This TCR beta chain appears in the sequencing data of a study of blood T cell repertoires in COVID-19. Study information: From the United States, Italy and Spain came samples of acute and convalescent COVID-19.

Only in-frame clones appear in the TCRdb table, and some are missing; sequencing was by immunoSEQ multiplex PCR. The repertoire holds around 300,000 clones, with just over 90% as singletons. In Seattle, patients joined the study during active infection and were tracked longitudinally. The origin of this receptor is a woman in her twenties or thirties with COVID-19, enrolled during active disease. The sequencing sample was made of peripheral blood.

As DNA, the CDR3 is TGTGCCAGCCGCGGGACGACGAACACTGAAGCTTTCTTT. Translation: CASRGTTNTEAFF. This chain joins TRBV19 and TRBJ1-1; tentative D call: TRBD1 (5 bases). Trimming cost V 9 bases and J 1 base, with 12 bases left between them. This CDR3 spans 13 amino acids. Germline V gene data show CDR1 as LNHDA and CDR2 as SQIVND (reference sequence).